Listed here are 12 T cell receptor beta chains from one sample, sequenced in a study of graft-versus-host responses after intestinal transplantation. Their specific antigens are unknown. Produced via immunoSEQ multiplex PCR; TCRdb's table is partial and in-frame only. This sample has 70,000 or so clones, with nearly 85% found just once. Sequencing used unstimulated CD4+ T cells sorted from spleen or lymph node cells, obtained before transplant. Receptor source: a human donor who was the organ donor for an intestinal transplant.

The chain couples TRBV2 to TRBJ2-5, with TRBD1 matching over 9 bases. The CDR3 is 14 amino acids. Germline V gene sequence: CDR1 SNHLY, CDR2 FYNNEI. The J segment lost 2 bases and the V segment lost 7 bases, leaving 5 bases of the junction unmatched. The chain's CDR3 is CASTRQGVQETQYF. The DNA for the CDR3 is TGTGCCAGCACCCGACAGGGGGTTCAAGAGACCCAGTACTTC.

The chain recombines TRBV7-3 with TRBJ1-2; TRBD1 matches at 9 bases. The germline gives CDR1 SGHTA, CDR2 FQGTGA. The V and J ends lost 5 bases and 5 bases, in that order; junction bases with no gene match: 3. The CDR3 has 13 residues. CDR3 DNA sequence: TGTGCCAGCAGCCCCGGACAGGGGTATGGCTACACCTTC. This translates into CASSPGQGYGYTF.

The V call is TRBV20-1, the J call TRBJ2-1; D not certain. The CDR3 is 11 amino acids. Trimming cost V 1 base and J 6 bases, with 4 bases left between them. Germline loops: CDR1 DFQATT, CDR2 SNEGSKA (reference sequence). DNA of the CDR3: TGCAGTGCTAGAGCAGGCAATGAGCAGTTCTTC. Encoded protein: CSARAGNEQFF.

This clone is a singleton in its sample. This rearrangement joins TRBV6-6 to TRBJ1-5, with TRBD1 matching over 8 bases. The CDR3 has 16 amino acids. Losses at the gene ends were 2 bases for V and 4 bases for J; bases not matched to a gene: 7. From germline, CDR1 is MNHNY and CDR2 SVGAGI (reference sequence). DNA for the CDR3: TGTGCCAGCAGTTACCCGGGACAGGTCCAAAATCAGCCCCAGCATTTT. Translation gives CASSYPGQVQNQPQHF.

The rearrangement uses TRBV28 and TRBJ1-6; 9 bases agree with TRBD1. The CDR3 sequence is 15 residues long. Germline V gives CDR1 MDHEN, CDR2 SYDVKM. Trimming cost V 6 bases and J 8 bases; bases outside gene matches: 8. Here the CDR3 reads CASRAPTGGYSPLHF. Here the CDR3 DNA reads TGTGCCAGCAGAGCACCGACAGGGGGGTATTCACCCCTCCACTTT. Filled out from reference TRBV28 and TRBJ1-6, the complete variable domain reads DVKVTQSSRYLVKRTGEKVFLECVQDMDHENMFWYRQDPGLGLRLIYFSYDVKMKEKGDIPEGYSVSREKKERFSLILESASTNQTSMYLCASRAPTGGYSPLHFGNGTRLTVT.

This clone appeared a few times. J is TRBJ1-3 and V is TRBV6-6; D is unresolved. Germline V lookup: CDR1 MNHNY, CDR2 SVGAGI (reference sequence). CDR3 length equals 15 residues. Trimming stripped 5 bases from V and 2 bases from J, with 13 bases between. CDR3: CASSGRAGAGNTIYF. In nucleotides, the CDR3 is TGTGCCAGCAGTGGGCGCGCCGGGGCTGGAAACACCATATATTTT.

This clone was seen more than once but under ten times. The gene calls are TRBV28 and TRBJ2-7, with 9 bases matching TRBD1. Losses at the gene ends were 10 bases for V and 6 bases for J; bases not matched to a gene: 10. Germline CDR1 is MDHEN and CDR2 is SYDVKM. The CDR3 length is 13 residues. The CDR3 sequence: CATTGQGNLEQYV. DNA of the CDR3: TGTGCCACAACGGGACAGGGTAACCTCGAGCAGTACGTC.

This chain uses TRBV4-1 with TRBJ2-5, with TRBD2 identical over 9 bases. Losses at the gene ends were 4 bases for V and 0 bases for J; bases not matched to a gene: 3. CDR1 MGHRA and CDR2 YSYEKL come from the germline V gene. The CDR3 loop spans 15 amino acids. The CDR3 here is CASSRLAVNQETQYF. CDR3 coding DNA: TGCGCCAGCAGCCGACTAGCGGTAAACCAAGAGACCCAGTACTTC.

The rearrangement uses TRBV28 and TRBJ2-7; TRBD1 might be the D (6 bases). Germline V gene lookup returns CDR1 MDHEN and CDR2 SYDVKM. The CDR3 is 13 residues long. V lost 2 bases and J 3 bases, leaving 8 bases between the germline ends. The DNA for the CDR3 is TGTGCCAGCAGTTTAAGCAGGGGCTACGAGCAGTACGTC. Its protein is CASSLSRGYEQYV.

The V call is TRBV4-1, the J call TRBJ2-5; D gene unclear. In germline, CDR1 is MGHRA, CDR2 YSYEKL. The V end was cut by 1 base, the J end by 2 bases, with 8 bases between. This CDR3 is built from 14 residues. The CDR3 region is CASSQVSVQETQYF. The CDR3 bases are TGCGCCAGCAGCCAAGTATCAGTACAAGAGACCCAGTACTTC.

The chain couples TRBV6-1 to TRBJ1-5; 9 bases line up with TRBD1. CDR1 is MNHNS, CDR2 SASEGT, per germline. The V and J ends lost 4 bases and 0 bases, in that order; junction bases with no gene match: 4. There are 16 residues in the CDR3. CDR3 sequence reads: CASSAGQGYSNQPQHF. The CDR3 nucleotides read TGTGCCAGCAGTGCAGGACAGGGGTATAGCAATCAGCCCCAGCATTTT.

The chain couples TRBV6-4 to TRBJ2-3, with TRBD2 identical over 8 bases. The CDR3 loop spans 14 amino acids. With V trimmed by 2 bases and J by 4 bases, 2 bases remained unmatched. Germline V gene sequence: CDR1 MRHNA, CDR2 SNTAGT. CDR3 sequence: CASSDRGGADTQYF. The CDR3 nucleotides are TGTGCCAGCAGTGACCGGGGGGGCGCAGATACGCAGTATTTT.